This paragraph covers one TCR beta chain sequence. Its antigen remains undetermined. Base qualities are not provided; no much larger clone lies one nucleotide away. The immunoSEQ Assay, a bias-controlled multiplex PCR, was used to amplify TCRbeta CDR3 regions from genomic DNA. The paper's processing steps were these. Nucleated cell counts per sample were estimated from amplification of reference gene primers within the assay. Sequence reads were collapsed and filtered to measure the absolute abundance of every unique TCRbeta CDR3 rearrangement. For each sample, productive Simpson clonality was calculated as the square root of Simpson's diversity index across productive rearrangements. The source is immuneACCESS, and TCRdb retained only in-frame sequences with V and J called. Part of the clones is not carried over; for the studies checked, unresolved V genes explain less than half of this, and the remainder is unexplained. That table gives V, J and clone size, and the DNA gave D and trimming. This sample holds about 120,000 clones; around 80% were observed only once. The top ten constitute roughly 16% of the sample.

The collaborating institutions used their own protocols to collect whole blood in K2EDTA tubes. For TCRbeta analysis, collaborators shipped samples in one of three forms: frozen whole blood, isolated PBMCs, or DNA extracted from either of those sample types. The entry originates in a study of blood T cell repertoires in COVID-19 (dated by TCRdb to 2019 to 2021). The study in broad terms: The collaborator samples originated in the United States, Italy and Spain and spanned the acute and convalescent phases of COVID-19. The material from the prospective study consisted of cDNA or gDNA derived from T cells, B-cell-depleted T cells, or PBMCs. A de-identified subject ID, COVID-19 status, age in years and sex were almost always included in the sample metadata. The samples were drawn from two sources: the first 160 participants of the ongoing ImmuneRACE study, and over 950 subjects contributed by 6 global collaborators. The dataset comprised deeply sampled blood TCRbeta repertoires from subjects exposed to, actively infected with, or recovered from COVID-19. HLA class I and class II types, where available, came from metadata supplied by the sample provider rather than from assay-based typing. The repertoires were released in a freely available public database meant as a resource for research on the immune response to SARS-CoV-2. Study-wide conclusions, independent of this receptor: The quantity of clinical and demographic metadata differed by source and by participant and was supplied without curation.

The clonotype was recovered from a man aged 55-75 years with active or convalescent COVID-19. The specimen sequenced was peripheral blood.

The nucleotides are TGTGCCAGCACCTCGGACAGGGGGATCAATCAGCCCCAGCATTTT. This gives the protein CASTSDRGINQPQHF. The rearrangement combines TRBV2 with TRBJ1-5, and 10 junction bases match TRBD1. V trim: 7 bases; J trim: 3 bases; unmatched bases: 6. CDR1 SNHLY and CDR2 FYNNEI are derived from the germline V gene. The CDR3 numbers 15 residues from cysteine through phenylalanine. Of all the DNA, just the CDR3 is kept, 45 bases in frame from base 1.